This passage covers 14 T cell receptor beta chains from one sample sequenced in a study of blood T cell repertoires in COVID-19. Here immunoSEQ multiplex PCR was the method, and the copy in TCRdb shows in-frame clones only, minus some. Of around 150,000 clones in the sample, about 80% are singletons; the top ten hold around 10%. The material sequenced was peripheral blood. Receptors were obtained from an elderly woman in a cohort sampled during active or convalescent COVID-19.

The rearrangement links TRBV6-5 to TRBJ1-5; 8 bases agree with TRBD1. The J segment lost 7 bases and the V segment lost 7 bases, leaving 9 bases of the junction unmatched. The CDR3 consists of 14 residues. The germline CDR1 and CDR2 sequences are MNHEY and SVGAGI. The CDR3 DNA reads TGTGCCAGCACCAAAGACAGGGGCGGGCAGCCCCAGCATTTT. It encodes CASTKDRGGQPQHF.

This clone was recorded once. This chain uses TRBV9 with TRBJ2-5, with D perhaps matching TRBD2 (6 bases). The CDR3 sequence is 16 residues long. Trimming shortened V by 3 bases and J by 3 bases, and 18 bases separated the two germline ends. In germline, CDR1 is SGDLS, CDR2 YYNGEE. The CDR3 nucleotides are TGTGCCAGCAGCGCCGAAGGAGGATTAGCGGAAGAGACCCAGTACTTC. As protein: CASSAEGGLAEETQYF.

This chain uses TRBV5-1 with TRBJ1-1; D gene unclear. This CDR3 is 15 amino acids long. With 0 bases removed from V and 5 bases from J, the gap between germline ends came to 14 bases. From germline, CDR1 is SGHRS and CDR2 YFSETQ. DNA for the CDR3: TGCGCCAGCAGCTTGGCTACGGGAGGTCGGACTGAAGCTTTCTTT. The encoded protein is CASSLATGGRTEAFF.

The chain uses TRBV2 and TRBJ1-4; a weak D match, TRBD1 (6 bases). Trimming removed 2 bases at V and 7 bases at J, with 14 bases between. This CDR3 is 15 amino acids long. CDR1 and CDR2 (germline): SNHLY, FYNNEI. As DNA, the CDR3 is TGTGCCAGCAGTGAACTGGGGGCCGGAAGTGAAAAACTGTTTTTT. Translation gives CASSELGAGSEKLFF.

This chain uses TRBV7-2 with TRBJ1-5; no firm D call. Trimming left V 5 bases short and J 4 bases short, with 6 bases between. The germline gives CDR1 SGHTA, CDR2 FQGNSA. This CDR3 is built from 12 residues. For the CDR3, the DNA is TGTGCCAGCAGCACGAGAAATCAGCCCCAGCATTTT. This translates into CASSTRNQPQHF.

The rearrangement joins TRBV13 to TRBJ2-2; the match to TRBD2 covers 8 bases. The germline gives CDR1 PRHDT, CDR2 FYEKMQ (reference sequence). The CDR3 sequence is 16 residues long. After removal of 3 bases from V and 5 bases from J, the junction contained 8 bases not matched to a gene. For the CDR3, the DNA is TGTGCCAGCAGCTTGGTGACTAGCGTTTCTACCGGGGAGCTGTTTTTT. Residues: CASSLVTSVSTGELFF.

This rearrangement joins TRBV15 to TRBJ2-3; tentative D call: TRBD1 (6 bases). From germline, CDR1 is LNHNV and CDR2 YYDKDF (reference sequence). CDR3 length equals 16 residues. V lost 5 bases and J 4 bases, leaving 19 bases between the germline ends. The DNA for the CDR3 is TGTGCCACCAGCTCGGGACAAAAGGCCTTGGCAGATACGCAGTATTTT. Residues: CATSSGQKALADTQYF.

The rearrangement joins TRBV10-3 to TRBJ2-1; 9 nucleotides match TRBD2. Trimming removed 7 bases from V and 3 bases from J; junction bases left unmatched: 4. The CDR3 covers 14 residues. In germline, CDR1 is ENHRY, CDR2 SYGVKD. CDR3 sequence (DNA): TGTGCCATCACTAGCGGGGCAAACTACAATGAGCAGTTCTTC. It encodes CAITSGANYNEQFF.

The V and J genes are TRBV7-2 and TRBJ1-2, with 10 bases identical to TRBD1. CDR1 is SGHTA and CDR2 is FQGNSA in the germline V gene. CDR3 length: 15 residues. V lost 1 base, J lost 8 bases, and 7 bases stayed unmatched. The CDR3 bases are TGTGCCAGCAGCTTAGGGGGGACAGGGGTTGGCGGCTACACCTTC. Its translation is CASSLGGTGVGGYTF. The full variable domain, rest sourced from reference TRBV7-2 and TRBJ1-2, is GAGVSQSPSNKVTEKGKDVELRCDPISGHTALYWYRQSLGQGLEFLIYFQGNSAPDKSGLPSDRFSAERTGGSVSTLTIQRTQQEDSAVYLCASSLGGTGVGGYTFGSGTRLTVV.

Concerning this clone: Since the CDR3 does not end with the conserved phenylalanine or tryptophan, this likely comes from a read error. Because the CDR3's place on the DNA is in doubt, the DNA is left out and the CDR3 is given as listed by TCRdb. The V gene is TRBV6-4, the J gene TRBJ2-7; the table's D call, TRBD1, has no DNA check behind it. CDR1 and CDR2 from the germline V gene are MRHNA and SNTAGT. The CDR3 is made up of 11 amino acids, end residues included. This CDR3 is CASIKTGAFLD.

The CDR3 bases are TGTGCCAGCAGTTACTTACAGGGGGCGGTTACTGAAGCTTTCTTT. Protein product: CASSYLQGAVTEAFF. The chain carries TRBV6-5 and TRBJ1-1; 9 bases are a match to TRBD1. The trim removed 1 base at V and 5 bases at J, leaving 5 bases unmatched. Germline CDR1 and CDR2: MNHEY and SVGAGI. The CDR3 has 15 residues.

As DNA, the CDR3 is TGTGCCACCAGCAGCACCAGGCGAGGCTACACCTTC. Protein product: CATSSTRRGYTF. The chain links TRBV15 to TRBJ1-2; D uncertain. The germline CDR1 and CDR2 sequences are LNHNV and YYDKDF (reference sequence). Deletions cut 3 bases from V and 8 bases from J, with 10 bases between. The CDR3 consists of 12 residues.

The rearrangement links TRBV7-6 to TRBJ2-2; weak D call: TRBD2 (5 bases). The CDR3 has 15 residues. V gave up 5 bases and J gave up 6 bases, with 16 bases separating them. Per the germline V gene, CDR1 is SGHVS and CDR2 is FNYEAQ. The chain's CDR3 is CASSETRMASGELFF. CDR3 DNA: TGTGCCAGCAGCGAAACTAGAATGGCTTCCGGGGAGCTGTTTTTT.

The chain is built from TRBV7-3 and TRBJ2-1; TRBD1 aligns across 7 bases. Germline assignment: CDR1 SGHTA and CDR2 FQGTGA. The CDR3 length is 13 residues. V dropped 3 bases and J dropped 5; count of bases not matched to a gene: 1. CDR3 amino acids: CASSLGQNNEQFF. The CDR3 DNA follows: TGTGCCAGCAGCTTGGGACAGAACAATGAGCAGTTCTTC.